The rows below give T cell receptor beta chains drawn from one sample of a study of blood T cell repertoires in COVID-19. Here immunoSEQ multiplex PCR was the method, and the copy in TCRdb shows in-frame clones only, minus some. The sample holds roughly 100,000 clones, around 83% seen once. Material: peripheral blood. These receptors all come from an elderly woman with active or convalescent COVID-19. Both conserved end residues are part of each CDR3. A D gene is named only where the DNA matches it firmly. Size tells how often a clone was seen (once, few, many) or the class of an expanded clone, and some rows leave it out.

V gene	clone size	J gene	D gene	CDR3 protein	CDR3 DNA
TRBV6-5	NA	TRBJ1-1	NA	CASNDRVNTEAFF	TGTGCCAGCAACGACAGAGTGAACACTGAAGCTTTCTTT
TRBV27	NA	TRBJ2-6	TRBD2	CASRAGHGANVLTF	TGTGCCAGCAGAGCGGGGCACGGGGCCAACGTCCTGACTTTC
TRBV10-3	NA	TRBJ1-5	TRBD1	CAISEWRGTDNQPQHF	TGTGCCATCAGTGAGTGGAGGGGGACAGACAATCAGCCCCAGCATTTT
TRBV27	NA	TRBJ2-7	TRBD1	CASSWGELGQGNEQYF	TGTGCCAGCAGTTGGGGGGAACTCGGACAGGGGAACGAGCAGTACTTC
TRBV6-4	few	TRBJ1-3	TRBD1	CASSDRDRQGSGNTIYF	TGTGCCAGCAGTGATAGGGACAGGCAAGGCTCTGGAAACACCATATATTTT
TRBV7-8	NA	TRBJ2-2	NA	CASSSFRGGGTGELFF	TGTGCCAGCAGCTCCTTCAGGGGAGGGGGCACCGGGGAGCTGTTTTTT
TRBV28	few	TRBJ2-5	TRBD1	CASSSPGQRYQETQYF	TGTGCCAGCAGTTCACCGGGACAGAGATACCAAGAGACCCAGTACTTC
TRBV28	few	TRBJ1-4	TRBD1	CASSPAGTGREKLFF	TGTGCCAGCAGTCCCGCCGGGACAGGGCGAGAAAAACTGTTTTTT
TRBV7-8	NA	TRBJ1-2	TRBD1	CASSLRGQGAFYGYTF	TGTGCCAGCAGCTTAAGGGGACAGGGAGCCTTCTATGGCTACACCTTC
TRBV28	NA	TRBJ2-7	TRBD1	CASSPWTGLTYEQYF	TGTGCCAGCAGTCCCTGGACAGGGTTGACCTACGAGCAGTACTTC
TRBV30	few	TRBJ1-1	TRBD1	CAWRGDRVNTEAFF	TGTGCCTGGCGGGGGGACAGGGTGAACACTGAAGCTTTCTTT
TRBV5-8	NA	TRBJ1-5	NA	CASSSQVPANQPQHF	TGTGCCAGCAGTTCCCAGGTCCCCGCCAATCAGCCCCAGCATTTT
TRBV27	NA	TRBJ1-2	TRBD1	CASSLIQTNRGGYTF	TGTGCCAGCAGTCTTATTCAGACGAACAGGGGTGGCTACACCTTC
TRBV28	NA	TRBJ1-6	NA	CASSLTGLRPLHF	TGTGCCAGCAGCCTCACGGGACTCCGACCCCTCCACTTT
TRBV15	NA	TRBJ2-1	NA	CATSQWRDRSYNEQFF	TGTGCCACCAGCCAGTGGAGGGATAGGTCCTACAATGAGCAGTTCTTC
TRBV7-2	NA	TRBJ1-3	NA	CASSLGGLSVSGNTIYF	TGTGCCAGCAGCTTAGGAGGATTGTCGGTCTCTGGAAACACCATATATTTT
TRBV5-6	few	TRBJ2-5	NA	CASSLGRETQYF	TGTGCCAGCAGCTTGGGCAGGGAGACCCAGTACTTC
TRBV13	NA	TRBJ1-3	TRBD1	CASSPTQGGAGNTIYF	TGTGCCAGCAGTCCCACCCAGGGGGGCGCTGGAAACACCATATATTTT
TRBV28	once	TRBJ1-2	TRBD1	CASSTQGALSYGYTF	TGTGCCAGCAGTACCCAGGGGGCTCTCTCCTATGGCTACACCTTC
TRBV2	NA	TRBJ2-5	NA	CASSEGQKQETQYF	TGTGCCAGCAGTGAAGGGCAGAAACAAGAGACCCAGTACTTC
TRBV18	NA	TRBJ1-1	NA	CASSPKRAGAEAFF	TGTGCCAGCTCACCAAAGAGGGCAGGGGCTGAAGCTTTCTTT
TRBV5-1	NA	TRBJ2-7	NA	CASSLGAYEQYF	TGCGCCAGCAGCTTGGGGGCGTACGAGCAGTACTTC
TRBV7-2	NA	TRBJ1-4	NA	CASRLGPTNEKLFF	TGTGCCAGCAGATTGGGCCCAACTAATGAAAAACTGTTTTTT
TRBV11-2	NA	TRBJ2-3	NA	CASSLDWRRTDTQYF	TGTGCCAGCAGCTTAGATTGGCGGAGAACAGATACGCAGTATTTT
TRBV11-2	NA	TRBJ2-7	TRBD1	CASTTGVHEQYF	TGTGCCAGCACTACAGGGGTCCACGAGCAGTACTTC
TRBV11-1	NA	TRBJ2-7	TRBD2	CASSAGLEPNEQYF	TGTGCCAGCAGCGCGGGACTAGAGCCAAACGAGCAGTACTTC
TRBV19	few	TRBJ1-3	NA	CASTASSGNTIYF	TGTGCCAGTACCGCTAGCTCTGGAAACACCATATATTTT
TRBV6-2/TRBV6-3	NA	TRBJ1-2	TRBD1	CASSLTTWDRGYGYTF	TGTGCCAGCAGTCTAACCACGTGGGACAGGGGCTATGGCTACACCTTC
TRBV28	NA	TRBJ1-5	NA	CASSLIGVLQPQHF	TGTGCCAGCAGTTTGATCGGGGTTTTGCAGCCCCAGCATTTT
TRBV28	NA	TRBJ1-4	NA	CASSPDRRHEKLFF	TGTGCCAGCAGCCCCGACAGGAGGCATGAAAAACTGTTTTTT
TRBV7-2	NA	TRBJ2-7	TRBD2	CASRSIAGTYYEQYF	TGTGCCAGCAGATCAATAGCGGGAACTTACTACGAGCAGTACTTC
TRBV28	NA	TRBJ1-2	TRBD1	CASSRWDRDYGYTF	TGTGCCAGCAGTAGGTGGGACAGGGATTATGGCTACACCTTC
TRBV4-1	NA	TRBJ1-2	NA	CASSQDPTGYGYTF	TGCGCCAGCAGCCAAGACCCGACGGGCTATGGCTACACCTTC